The 11 T cell receptor beta chains presented below share a single source sample, sequenced in a study of T cells in Graves' hyperthyroidism and ophthalmopathy. The TCR beta CDR3 regions underwent amplification using RNA transcripts as the source. RT-PCR in the first round (using the HTBI primer set) targeted the TCR CDR3. TCRdb reprocessed the multiplex PCR reads via MiXCR and lists one record per CDR3 protein. Among almost 500,000 distinct CDR3 sequences listed, approximately 22% were seen once. The specimen was blood. All receptors derive from a woman aged 70 to 79 with Graves' ophthalmopathy.

The chain is built from TRBV20-1 and TRBJ2-3; D is unclear. The V gene's germline CDR1 is DFQATT and CDR2 SNEGSKA (reference sequence). This CDR3 is built from 13 residues. V was shortened by 1 base and J by 3 bases, with 8 bases between the two germline ends. The CDR3, as DNA: TGCAGTGCTAGAGTAGTGGGTACAGATACGCAGTATTTT. It translates to CSARVVGTDTQYF.

In this sample, this clonotype turned up a few times. The J gene is TRBJ1-4, the V gene TRBV2, with 7 bases identical to TRBD1. This CDR3 is 14 amino acids long. Germline CDR1 reads SNHLY; CDR2 reads FYNNEI. The trim removed 5 bases at V and 4 bases at J, leaving 4 bases unmatched. The CDR3 nucleotides read TGTGCCAGCAGTAAACAGGGGCTTAATGAAAAACTGTTTTTT. Amino acid sequence: CASSKQGLNEKLFF.

The chain carries TRBV7-8 and TRBJ2-1; 7 nucleotides match TRBD2. Trimming at V came to 7 bases and at J to 6 bases, leaving 6 bases not matched to a gene. Germline assignment: CDR1 SGHVS and CDR2 FQNEAQ. The CDR3 is 13 residues long. The CDR3 spells CASNPLAFNEQFF. CDR3 DNA: TGTGCCAGCAACCCACTAGCGTTCAATGAGCAGTTCTTC.

J is TRBJ2-1 and V is TRBV20-1; 13 bases align to TRBD2. With V trimmed by 6 bases and J by 9 bases, 11 bases remained unmatched. The CDR3 is 15 residues long. Germline V gene lookup returns CDR1 DFQATT and CDR2 SNEGSKA (reference sequence). CDR3 DNA: TGCAGTGCGGAAGACCGGACTAGCGGGAGTAGTGAGCAGTTCTTC. Amino acid sequence: CSAEDRTSGSSEQFF.

This clonotype was counted a few times. The chain links TRBV6-1 to TRBJ2-7; the D call may be TRBD1 or TRBD2 (5 bases each). The CDR3 totals 15 residues. Per germline, CDR1 MNHNS and CDR2 SASEGT. Trimming cost V 4 bases and J 2 bases, with 15 bases left between them. CDR3 amino acids: CASSASGTETYEQYF. The DNA for the CDR3 is TGTGCCAGCAGTGCGTCCGGGACCGAAACCTACGAGCAGTACTTC.

This clonotype was observed a handful of times. J is TRBJ2-3 and V is TRBV6-1; D is unclear. Trimming removed 0 bases at V and 4 bases at J, with 11 bases between. Germline V gene lookup returns CDR1 MNHNS and CDR2 SASEGT. The CDR3 contains 15 residues. In DNA form, the CDR3 reads TGTGCCAGCAGTGAAGCGGGCCTCAATCCAGATACGCAGTATTTT. This encodes CASSEAGLNPDTQYF.

This chain connects TRBV15 to TRBJ2-3; D remains ambiguous. The germline V and J ends were trimmed by 3 bases and 3 bases, with 4 bases remaining between them. The germline V gene encodes CDR1 LNHNV and CDR2 YYDKDF (reference sequence). CDR3 length equals 12 residues. The CDR3 bases are TGTGCCACCAGCAGGGGAACAGATACGCAGTATTTT. Its translation: CATSRGTDTQYF.

The sample holds many counts of this clonotype. V gene TRBV12-3 or TRBV12-4 combines with J gene TRBJ2-1, with TRBD1 matching 8 bases. J was trimmed by 9 bases and V by 4 bases; bases with no gene match: 5. This CDR3 comprises 13 residues. In nucleotides, the CDR3 is TGTGCCAGCAGTTCGGGACAGGTTGGTGAGCAGTTCTTC. Protein sequence: CASSSGQVGEQFF.

Ten or more counts support this clonotype. V is TRBV24-1 and J is TRBJ2-5; D is uncertain. The germline CDR1 and CDR2 sequences are KGHDR and SFDVKD. This CDR3 is 13 amino acids long. V dropped 2 bases and J dropped 3 bases, with 6 bases sitting between them. CDR3 loop: CATSDWAEETQYF. The CDR3 nucleotides read TGTGCCACCAGTGATTGGGCGGAAGAGACCCAGTACTTC.

The chain uses TRBV27 and TRBJ2-2; TRBD1 matches 9 bases. The J segment lost 3 bases and the V segment lost 2 bases, leaving 7 bases of the junction unmatched. The CDR3 totals 17 residues. The germline CDR1 and CDR2 sequences are MNHEY and SMNVEV (reference sequence). This CDR3 is CASSLTTGGAYTGELFF. The DNA of the CDR3 is TGTGCCAGCAGTTTAACCACAGGGGGCGCCTACACCGGGGAGCTGTTTTTT.

The chain employs TRBV12-3 or TRBV12-4 and TRBJ2-2, with D possibly called TRBD1 or TRBD2 (5 bases each). Trimming took off 3 bases at V and 5 bases at J, with 13 bases between the two ends. This CDR3 has 15 residues. The CDR3 region is CASSFGGGLTGELFF. CDR3 nucleotide sequence: TGTGCCAGCAGTTTTGGGGGTGGGCTTACCGGGGAGCTGTTTTTT.